The 5 T cell receptor beta chains below were found in one sample sequenced in a study of human CD8 memory T cell subsets. TCR beta was sequenced from UMI-tagged 5' RACE libraries. After re-calling the 5' RACE reads, TCRdb lists one entry per CDR3 protein, DNA absent. This table lists approximately 9,300 distinct CDR3 sequences. Material for sequencing was CD8+ T cells from PBMCs. These receptors all stem from a human donor in good health.

This chain joins TRBV7-9 and TRBJ2-1; the TCRdb call, TRBD1, lacks DNA for checking. CDR3 size: 13 residues. Looked up from germline, CDR1 is SEHNR and CDR2 is FQNEAQ (reference sequence). The CDR3 reads CASSSGLRDEQFF.

This chain connects TRBV3-1 to TRBJ2-5; without DNA, the TCRdb call of TRBD2 cannot be checked. CDR3 length equals 15 residues. CDR1 and CDR2 from the germline V gene are LGHDT and YNNKEL (reference sequence). The CDR3 loop is CASSHPLGLEETQYF.

By frequency, this clonotype is medium-sized. V usage is TRBV29-1 and J usage is TRBJ2-7; as DNA is missing, the TRBD1 call by TCRdb cannot be tested. The length of the CDR3 is 16 residues. CDR1 SQVTM and CDR2 ANQGSEA come from the germline V gene. The chain's CDR3 is CSVEIPGTADSYEQYF.

This clonotype counts as large (0.1 to 1%) by frequency. The chain is built from TRBV6-8 and TRBJ2-3; TCRdb designates TRBD1, a call that cannot be tested without DNA. This CDR3 is built from 16 residues. Germline V gene lookup returns CDR1 MNHGY and CDR2 SAAAGT. The chain's CDR3 is CASSYNRYPSTDTQYF.

The chain is built from TRBV6-2 or TRBV6-3 and TRBJ2-1; TCRdb lists TRBD2, though no DNA is available to test this call. This CDR3 spans 19 amino acids. Germline lookup yields CDR1 MNHEY and CDR2 SVGEGT. Here the CDR3 reads CASSYTTSGSSELQYEQFF.